This T cell receptor beta chain was sequenced in a study of blood T cell repertoires in COVID-19. In the study overall: Donors in the United States, Italy and Spain gave samples during acute or convalescent COVID-19. T cells, B-cell-depleted T cells, or PBMCs supplied cDNA or gDNA.

As originally analysed: Amplification from reference gene primers served as the basis for estimated nucleated cell counts. The protocol was immunoSEQ multiplex PCR, while the TCRdb copy is restricted to in-frame clones and leaves out a portion. V, J and clone size are those of that table, while D and trimming were read from the DNA. The sample contains around 200,000 clones, about 89% of which appear only once. Germline V CDR1 and CDR2: SGHDT, YYEEEE. The CDR3 contains 13 residues. V lost 4 bases and J lost 6; bases outside the gene matches: 5. Sequenced: peripheral blood. The sequence was obtained from a man aged 35-49 years with active or convalescent COVID-19. The rearrangement links TRBV5-6 to TRBJ2-5, with 8 nucleotides matching TRBD1. Here the CDR3 reads CASSVWTGKTQYF. In nucleotides, the CDR3 is TGTGCCAGCAGCGTCTGGACAGGGAAGACCCAGTACTTC.